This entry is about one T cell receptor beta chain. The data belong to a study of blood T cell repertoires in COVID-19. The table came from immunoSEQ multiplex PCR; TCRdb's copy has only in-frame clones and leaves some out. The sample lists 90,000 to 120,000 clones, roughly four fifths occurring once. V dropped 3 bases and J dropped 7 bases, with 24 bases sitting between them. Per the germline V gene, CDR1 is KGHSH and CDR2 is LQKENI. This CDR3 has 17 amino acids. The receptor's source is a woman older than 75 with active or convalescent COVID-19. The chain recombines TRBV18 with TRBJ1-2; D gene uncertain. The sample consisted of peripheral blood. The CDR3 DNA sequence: TGTGCCAGCTCACCCCTCGACCTTTCTTCGGGGATACCTGGCTACACCTTC. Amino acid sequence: CASSPLDLSSGIPGYTF.